Listed below are T cell receptor beta chains from one sample, sequenced in a study of T cell responses to AZD1222 COVID-19 vaccine. Clones were sequenced by immunoSEQ multiplex PCR, and TCRdb holds only the in-frame ones, with some missing. Of 150,000 to 200,000 clones listed, roughly 90% are singletons. The sequences come from peripheral blood, collected on day 0 of AZD1222 vaccination. Receptors were obtained from an adult in good health. CDR3s include the opening cysteine and the closing phenylalanine or tryptophan. The D gene is left open where the match is weak. A row's size may be missing; if present it is once, few, many or a size class.

clone_size	v_call	d_call	j_call	cdr3_aa	cdr3_nt
-	TRBV5-5	-	TRBJ2-6	CASSLDTAGANVLTF	TGTGCCAGCAGCTTGGATACGGCTGGGGCCAACGTCCTGACTTTC
-	TRBV5-1	-	TRBJ2-1	CASSSYPWDEQFF	TGCGCCAGCAGCTCGTACCCTTGGGATGAGCAGTTCTTC
-	TRBV30	-	TRBJ1-1	CAWSVEPYGEAFF	TGTGCCTGGAGTGTGGAACCGTATGGAGAAGCTTTCTTT
-	TRBV5-6	TRBD2	TRBJ2-1	CASSASAGRVYNEQFF	TGTGCCAGCAGCGCCTCAGCGGGGAGGGTCTACAATGAGCAGTTCTTC
once	TRBV28	-	TRBJ1-1	CASSLGGGNTEAFF	TGTGCCAGCAGTTTAGGAGGCGGAAACACTGAAGCTTTCTTT
-	TRBV19	-	TRBJ1-6	CASSRTSTGYNSPLHF	TGTGCCAGTAGTCGGACATCTACGGGGTATAATTCACCCCTCCACTTT
-	TRBV3-1/TRBV3-2	-	TRBJ1-2	CASSQDYGYTF	TGTGCCAGCAGCCAAGACTATGGCTACACCTTC
-	TRBV7-2	-	TRBJ1-5	CASSPRGGLVNQPQHF	TGTGCCAGCAGCCCCCGGGGTGGGTTGGTCAATCAGCCCCAGCATTTT
-	TRBV25-1	TRBD1	TRBJ1-1	CASSDITGEGSEAFF	TGTGCCAGCAGTGACATCACAGGGGAAGGATCTGAAGCTTTCTTT
-	TRBV2	-	TRBJ1-2	CASTPATVPNYGYTF	TGTGCCAGCACACCCGCCACCGTGCCGAACTATGGCTACACCTTC
-	TRBV2	TRBD2	TRBJ2-5	CASTAGVPPETQYF	TGTGCCAGCACCGCGGGGGTTCCCCCAGAGACCCAGTACTTC
-	TRBV5-1	TRBD1	TRBJ1-1	CASSFTGVNTEAFF	TGCGCCAGCAGCTTCACAGGGGTGAACACTGAAGCTTTCTTT
-	TRBV30	-	TRBJ2-7	CAWSSRYEQYF	TGTGCCTGGAGTTCGCGGTACGAGCAGTACTTC
-	TRBV5-1	-	TRBJ2-7	CASSSPGHTSYEQYF	TGCGCCAGCAGCTCTCCGGGACACACGTCCTACGAGCAGTACTTC
few	TRBV9	-	TRBJ1-4	CASSVGVGGNEKLFF	TGTGCCAGCAGCGTAGGGGTAGGAGGTAATGAAAAACTGTTTTTT
-	TRBV2	-	TRBJ2-2	CASSGDIGELFF	TGTGCCAGCAGCGGAGACATCGGGGAGCTGTTTTTT
-	TRBV19	-	TRBJ2-7	CASSMGQGGYEQYF	TGTGCCAGTAGTATGGGACAAGGCGGCTACGAGCAGTACTTC
-	TRBV5-1	-	TRBJ1-1	CASSLGGANTEAFF	TGCGCCAGCAGCTTAGGAGGAGCGAACACTGAAGCTTTCTTT
-	TRBV5-8	-	TRBJ1-1	CASSLAGWAEAFF	TGTGCCAGCAGCTTGGCGGGATGGGCTGAAGCTTTCTTT
-	TRBV18	-	TRBJ1-1	CASSPSGVGARGGTEAFF	TGTGCCAGCTCACCGTCGGGGGTGGGGGCAAGGGGAGGCACTGAAGCTTTCTTT
-	TRBV20-1	-	TRBJ1-2	CSAPRPDGYTF	TGCAGTGCTCCCCGCCCAGATGGCTACACCTTC
-	TRBV19	-	TRBJ1-1	CASSIDREAPSAGTEAFF	TGTGCCAGTAGTATAGATCGCGAGGCACCATCGGCGGGGACTGAAGCTTTCTTT
-	TRBV4-2	-	TRBJ1-1	CASSQENSGTRVTAFF	TGTGCCAGCAGCCAAGAAAATTCGGGTACGAGGGTTACGGCTTTCTTT